This T cell receptor beta chain was sequenced during a study of T cell responses to AZD1222 COVID-19 vaccine. Data came from immunoSEQ multiplex PCR; TCRdb stores just in-frame clones and leaves some out. The data show approximately 100,000 clones, with 86% seen just once and 3.3% held by the top ten. CDR3 length: 18 residues. The germline gives CDR1 KGHDR, CDR2 SFDVKD. With V trimmed by 0 bases and J by 1 base, 11 bases remained unmatched. The sequence was collected from an adult who received the MenACWY meningococcal vaccine as a control. This specimen consisted of peripheral blood, obtained 28 days after the second dose of the MenACWY control vaccine. J is TRBJ2-7 and V is TRBV24-1; TRBD1 agrees at 7 bases. DNA for the CDR3: TGTGCCACCAGTGATTTGCCCCCAACCGGGACAGCGTCCTACGAGCAGTACTTC. This codes for CATSDLPPTGTASYEQYF.